This T cell receptor (beta chain) is drawn from a study of shared clonotypes between healthy human individuals. Broader study findings: Between four donors, naive CD4 clonotypes were shared at a level of around 5.1%. Sorted-subset sequencing was shown by rarefaction to be incomplete despite large depth. Generation probabilities were higher for clonotypes shared across all four sorted-subset donors than for unshared ones.

Trimming took 5 bases from V and 5 from J; bases not matched to a gene: 7. The CDR3 covers 14 residues. Germline V gene data show CDR1 as SGHTA and CDR2 as FQGNSA. Of note for this clone: No antigen is known for it.

Clones were sequenced by immunoSEQ multiplex PCR, and TCRdb holds only the in-frame ones, with some missing. The sample has about 1.1 million clones; around three quarters are singletons. In the CD4+ fraction, cells were divided into CD45RA+ naive and CD45RA-negative memory subsets. The chain combines TRBV7-2 with TRBJ2-5; TRBD2 matches 8 bases. The material sequenced was memory CD4+ T cells from PBMCs. The sample's subset: CD45RA-negative fraction. This sequence originates from a man aged 18 to 30 in good health. Some clones in this sample may be carry-over from other donors' samples. CDR3 residues: CASSQSGRGETQYF. DNA for the CDR3: TGTGCCAGCAGCCAGTCCGGGAGGGGGGAGACCCAGTACTTC.